A single sample gave rise to the 31 T cell receptor beta chains below, sequenced in a study of identical twins listed by TCRdb under 2016. Libraries came from 5' RACE. The reads were generated on an Illumina HiSeq 2000. Using fastp at Q25 and MiXCR, TCRdb reprocessed the public reads and kept productive beta chains. A single entry per CDR3 protein holds the most common genes and DNA from its merged rows. The sample profile shows a few hundred thousand distinct CDR3 sequences; roughly 9.9% of them were found once. The top ten constitute around 3.2% of the sample. The same specimen was also included in a second study, on yellow fever vaccine responses in identical twins.

The specimen sequenced was PBMCs. The receptors stem from a woman younger than 30 in good health.

This clonotype was seen a handful of times. The J gene is TRBJ2-5, the V gene TRBV20-1; 7 bases agree with TRBD2. The length of the CDR3 is 13 residues. Germline V CDR1 and CDR2: DFQATT, SNEGSKA (reference sequence). V shed 5 bases and J 2 bases; nucleotides not matched to a gene: 5. The CDR3 coding sequence is TGCAGTGCTGGACCGGGACTACAAGAGACCCAGTACTTC. Protein sequence: CSAGPGLQETQYF.

This clonotype was observed a handful of times. This CDR3 reads CASSVRGGPFAKNIQYF. For the CDR3, the DNA is TGTGCCAGCAGCGTCCGGGGCGGCCCCTTCGCCAAAAACATTCAGTACTTC. V gene TRBV6-1 combines with J gene TRBJ2-4, with D perhaps matching TRBD1 or TRBD2 (5 bases each). V shed 6 bases and J shed 1 base, with 19 bases lying between them. The CDR3 consists of 17 residues. Germline V gene lookup returns CDR1 MNHNS and CDR2 SASEGT.

This clonotype was seen at least ten times. The CDR3 loop is CSASRGAEDQPQHF. As DNA, the CDR3 is TGCAGTGCTAGTAGGGGGGCTGAAGATCAGCCCCAGCATTTT. J is TRBJ1-5 and V is TRBV20-1; tentative D call: TRBD1 (6 bases). The CDR3 contains 14 residues. Germline assignment: CDR1 DFQATT and CDR2 SNEGSKA (reference sequence). The germline V and J ends were trimmed by 3 bases and 5 bases, with 14 bases remaining between them.

This chain links TRBV10-3 with TRBJ2-1; D is uncertain. The CDR3 sequence is 15 residues long. V was cut by 3 bases and J by 0 bases, with 9 bases left in between. Germline lookup yields CDR1 ENHRY and CDR2 SYGVKD. The CDR3, as DNA: TGTGCCATCAGTGAAAGACAAAACTCCTACAATGAGCAGTTCTTC. It translates to CAISERQNSYNEQFF.

This clonotype was counted between two and nine times. V gene TRBV6-2 or TRBV6-3 combines with J gene TRBJ2-7, with TRBD2 matching 13 bases. CDR3 length: 15 residues. CDR1 MNHEY and CDR2 SVGEGT come from the germline V gene. V lost 5 bases and J lost 4; bases outside the gene matches: 5. CDR3 nucleotides: TGTGCCAGCAGTCAAGGACTAGCGGGAGTTTACGAGCAGTACTTC. This gives the protein CASSQGLAGVYEQYF.

This clonotype was recorded at least ten times. The chain is built from TRBV5-1 and TRBJ2-1, with D tentatively TRBD1 or TRBD2 (5 bases each). Trimming removed 5 bases at V and 0 bases at J, with 15 bases between. There are 16 residues in the CDR3. In germline, CDR1 is SGHRS, CDR2 YFSETQ. CDR3 loop: CASSPSGSPSYNEQFF. The CDR3 DNA reads as TGCGCCAGCAGTCCGTCAGGGAGCCCCTCCTACAATGAGCAGTTCTTC.

The V and J genes are TRBV6-2 or TRBV6-3 and TRBJ2-1; D is possibly TRBD1 (6 bases). V lost 6 bases and J lost 7, with 13 bases in between. The germline V gene encodes CDR1 MNHEY and CDR2 SVGEGT. The CDR3 totals 13 residues. The CDR3 sequence is CASSDGGMNEQFF. The DNA for the CDR3 is TGTGCCAGCAGCGATGGGGGCATGAATGAGCAGTTCTTC.

V and J are TRBV9 and TRBJ1-1, with a possible D match to TRBD1 (5 bases). Germline V gene lookup returns CDR1 SGDLS and CDR2 YYNGEE. The CDR3 length is 14 residues. Trimming removed 0 bases from V and 5 bases from J, with 11 bases in between. The DNA of the CDR3 is TGTGCCAGCAGCGTAGAGCTGGGGGATACTGAAGCTTTCTTT. Encoded protein: CASSVELGDTEAFF. The variable domain in full, completed from reference TRBV9 and TRBJ1-1, reads DSGVTQTPKHLITATGQRVTLRCSPRSGDLSVYWYQQSLDQGLQFLIQYYNGEERAKGNILERFSAQQFPDLHSELNLSSLELGDSALYFCASSVELGDTEAFFGQGTRLTVV.

This clonotype was counted a few times. The rearrangement links TRBV7-2 to TRBJ1-1; D is possibly TRBD1 (6 bases). This CDR3 region has 14 residues. The V end was cut by 1 base, the J end by 5 bases, with 11 bases between. CDR1 is SGHTA, CDR2 FQGNSA, per germline. CDR3 nucleotide sequence: TGTGCCAGCAGCTTAGGAGCGGGGGCTACTGAAGCTTTCTTT. As protein: CASSLGAGATEAFF. Combining the CDR3 with reference TRBV7-2 and TRBJ1-1 gives the whole variable domain GAGVSQSPSNKVTEKGKDVELRCDPISGHTALYWYRQSLGQGLEFLIYFQGNSAPDKSGLPSDRFSAERTGGSVSTLTIQRTQQEDSAVYLCASSLGAGATEAFFGQGTRLTVV.

This sequence joins TRBV28 and TRBJ2-7; D is unclear. CDR1 is MDHEN and CDR2 is SYDVKM in the germline V gene. CDR3 length: 12 residues. V lost 2 bases and J 6 bases, leaving 8 bases between the germline ends. The CDR3, as DNA: TGTGCCAGCAGTTTAAGGGATCTCGAGCAGTACTTC. Translating gives CASSLRDLEQYF. The full variable domain, with the rest looked up from reference TRBV28 and TRBJ2-7, is DVKVTQSSRYLVKRTGEKVFLECVQDMDHENMFWYRQDPGLGLRLIYFSYDVKMKEKGDIPEGYSVSREKKERFSLILESASTNQTSMYLCASSLRDLEQYFGPGTRLTVT.

The genes are TRBV18 and TRBJ1-4, with a possible D match to TRBD1 (6 bases). Germline V gives CDR1 KGHSH, CDR2 LQKENI. The CDR3 sequence is 15 residues long. Trimming removed 4 bases from V and 0 bases from J, with 9 bases in between. This chain's CDR3 is CASSRQAATNEKLFF. For the CDR3, the DNA is TGTGCCAGCTCACGACAGGCTGCAACTAATGAAAAACTGTTTTTT.

This clonotype was seen at least ten times. The chain uses TRBV10-3 and TRBJ2-7; D is unresolved. CDR1 is ENHRY, CDR2 SYGVKD, per germline. V dropped 2 bases and J dropped 3 bases, with 11 bases sitting between them. This CDR3 region has 14 residues. Here the CDR3 DNA reads TGTGCCATCAGTGAGGGCCAGGTCTTCTACGAGCAGTACTTC. Translated, it gives CAISEGQVFYEQYF.

This clonotype has just a few counts. The chain recombines TRBV6-2 or TRBV6-3 with TRBJ2-1; 9 nucleotides match TRBD2. The CDR3 runs to 15 residues. Trimming at V came to 2 bases and at J to 8 bases, leaving 7 bases not matched to a gene. Germline-derived CDR1 and CDR2 are MNHEY and SVGEGT. This CDR3 reads CASSYAGGPPDEQFF. CDR3 DNA sequence: TGTGCCAGCAGTTACGCGGGGGGGCCTCCCGATGAGCAGTTCTTC.

This sequence joins TRBV10-3 and TRBJ2-3; D might be TRBD2 (8 bases). Germline CDR1 reads ENHRY; CDR2 reads SYGVKD. The CDR3 consists of 15 residues. Trimming removed 6 bases at V and 1 base at J, with 14 bases between. The CDR3 reads CAIRRGREGTDTQYF. CDR3 DNA: TGTGCCATCAGAAGGGGGCGGGAGGGCACAGATACGCAGTATTTT.

Here the CDR3 DNA reads TGCAGTGCTAGTAGTGGGGTTAGAACAGGCGAAGCTTTCTTT. It codes for CSASSGVRTGEAFF. The J gene is TRBJ1-1, the V gene TRBV20-1, with D tentatively TRBD1 (5 bases). CDR3 length equals 14 residues. V shed 3 bases and J shed 8 bases, with 19 bases lying between them. CDR1 DFQATT and CDR2 SNEGSKA come from the germline V gene (reference sequence).

V is TRBV7-9 and J is TRBJ2-7, with 7 bases identical to TRBD1. J lost 2 bases, V lost 1 base, and 5 bases had no gene match. The CDR3 contains 15 residues. In germline, CDR1 is SEHNR, CDR2 FQNEAQ (reference sequence). Here the CDR3 DNA reads TGTGCCAGCAGCTTAGGCGACAGGGTGACCTACGAGCAGTACTTC. Translating it yields CASSLGDRVTYEQYF.

The table lists this clonotype with a few counts. The genes are TRBV15 and TRBJ2-7; 7 bases match TRBD2. Germline CDR1 and CDR2: LNHNV and YYDKDF (reference sequence). The CDR3 consists of 16 residues. With V trimmed by 0 bases and J by 3 bases, 8 bases remained unmatched. The CDR3 coding sequence is TGTGCCACCAGCAGAGATCTGAGGGAGGGCCTCTACGAGCAGTACTTC. Amino acid sequence: CATSRDLREGLYEQYF.

This clonotype has just a few counts. The J gene is TRBJ2-1, the V gene TRBV3-1; 7 nucleotides align to TRBD2. CDR1 and CDR2 (germline): LGHDT, YNNKEL (reference sequence). V was pared by 0 bases and J by 4 bases, with 9 bases of the junction left unmatched. This CDR3 is built from 17 residues. CDR3 amino acids: CASSQDLGGRVYNEQFF. CDR3 nucleotides: TGTGCCAGCAGCCAAGATCTTGGCGGGAGAGTATACAATGAGCAGTTCTTC.

The chain links TRBV9 to TRBJ2-1, with 9 bases aligning to TRBD2. The V gene end was trimmed by 3 bases and the J gene end by 8 bases; junction bases not matched to a gene: 12. CDR3 length: 16 amino acids. Germline V gene data show CDR1 as SGDLS and CDR2 as YYNGEE. The CDR3 loop is CASSAFVAGGPDEQFF. Here the CDR3 DNA reads TGTGCCAGCAGCGCGTTCGTCGCGGGGGGGCCGGATGAGCAGTTCTTC.

The table lists this clonotype with many counts. The chain couples TRBV6-5 to TRBJ2-7, with no clear D. CDR3 size: 14 residues. Per germline, CDR1 MNHEY and CDR2 SVGAGI. The ends were cut back, 4 bases at V and 3 bases at J, with 13 bases in the middle. CDR3 nucleotides: TGTGCCAGCAGTTTAACAAATGACCTCTACGAGCAGTACTTC. Translated, it gives CASSLTNDLYEQYF.

There are a few counts of this clonotype. The J gene is TRBJ1-4, the V gene TRBV12-3 or TRBV12-4, with no clear D. The CDR3 has 15 amino acids. Between the trimmed V and J ends, which lost 7 bases and 0 bases, there was a span of 12 bases. DNA for the CDR3: TGTGCCAGCAACACCGGAGGAACAACTAATGAAAAACTGTTTTTT. Its translation is CASNTGGTTNEKLFF.

The chain couples TRBV5-1 to TRBJ2-1, with D maybe TRBD2 (5 bases). V dropped 6 bases and J dropped 9 bases, with 25 bases sitting between them. The germline CDR1 and CDR2 sequences are SGHRS and YFSETQ. The CDR3 contains 16 residues. The CDR3 region is CASTHQVGVNGSEQFF. CDR3 sequence (DNA): TGCGCCAGCACACACCAAGTAGGTGTCAATGGGAGTGAGCAGTTCTTC.

This clonotype was seen only once. V is TRBV18 and J is TRBJ1-1; 7 bases are a match to TRBD1. Trimming removed 4 bases from V and 4 bases from J; junction bases left unmatched: 12. CDR1 and CDR2 from the germline V gene are KGHSH and LQKENI. The CDR3 covers 16 residues. The CDR3 sequence: CASSRTRTGVGTEAFF. The CDR3, as DNA: TGTGCCAGCTCACGGACGAGGACAGGAGTGGGCACTGAAGCTTTCTTT.

This clonotype was seen at least ten times. V is TRBV10-3 and J is TRBJ2-7, with TRBD1 matching 9 bases. Germline V gene sequence: CDR1 ENHRY, CDR2 SYGVKD. The CDR3 contains 13 residues. Losses at the gene ends were 10 bases for V and 2 bases for J; bases not matched to a gene: 6. CDR3 region: CATWGQGPYEQYF. The CDR3 bases are TGTGCCACCTGGGGACAGGGCCCCTACGAGCAGTACTTC.

Many counts were recorded for this clonotype. The gene calls are TRBV5-1 and TRBJ2-1; D is ambiguous. The length of the CDR3 is 15 residues. Per the germline V gene, CDR1 is SGHRS and CDR2 is YFSETQ. V lost 0 bases and J lost 5, with 12 bases in between. As DNA, the CDR3 is TGCGCCAGCAGCTTGGTCCCTGGGCAGCACAATGAGCAGTTCTTC. Translating it yields CASSLVPGQHNEQFF.

This clonotype was seen many times. The CDR3 DNA is TGTGCCAGCAGTAAAAGCGGGACTAGCAACAATGAGCAGTTCTTC. Encoded protein: CASSKSGTSNNEQFF. The chain recombines TRBV6-2 or TRBV6-3 with TRBJ2-1, with 9 bases matching TRBD2. CDR1 and CDR2 from the germline V gene are MNHEY and SVGEGT. This CDR3 spans 15 amino acids. V lost 5 bases, J lost 5 bases, and 7 bases stayed unmatched.

V and J are TRBV9 and TRBJ2-1; D call uncertain. This CDR3 region has 15 residues. The V gene lost 3 bases and the J gene lost 0 bases, with 10 bases spanning the gap. Germline V gene sequence: CDR1 SGDLS, CDR2 YYNGEE. The CDR3 DNA is TGTGCCAGCAGCGCCCCCTCCCACTCCTACAATGAGCAGTTCTTC. It is translated as CASSAPSHSYNEQFF. The variable domain in full, with the rest retrieved from reference TRBV9 and TRBJ2-1, is DSGVTQTPKHLITATGQRVTLRCSPRSGDLSVYWYQQSLDQGLQFLIQYYNGEERAKGNILERFSAQQFPDLHSELNLSSLELGDSALYFCASSAPSHSYNEQFFGPGTRLTVL.

This clonotype was seen repeatedly, ten times or more. The rearrangement uses TRBV7-9 and TRBJ2-5, with TRBD2 matching over 8 bases. Trimming at V came to 5 bases and at J to 3 bases, leaving 5 bases not matched to a gene. The length of the CDR3 is 14 residues. CDR1 and CDR2 (germline): SEHNR, FQNEAQ (reference sequence). In DNA, the CDR3 is TGTGCCAGCAGCCTCGGGACTAGTGAAGAGACCCAGTACTTC. This sequence encodes CASSLGTSEETQYF.

Many counts were recorded for this clonotype. The chain links TRBV6-1 to TRBJ1-5; no clear D. Germline CDR1 reads MNHNS; CDR2 reads SASEGT. CDR3 size: 14 residues. The V and J ends lost 8 bases and 0 bases respectively, with 11 bases between them. The CDR3 here is CASEGQVSNQPQHF. The CDR3 DNA reads as TGTGCCAGCGAAGGCCAGGTTAGCAATCAGCCCCAGCATTTT.

This chain uses TRBV6-2 or TRBV6-3 with TRBJ2-7; D possibly matches TRBD1 or TRBD2 (5 bases each). Trimming took off 0 bases at V and 12 bases at J, with 15 bases between the two ends. The CDR3 consists of 13 residues. In germline, CDR1 is MNHEY, CDR2 SVGEGT. This CDR3 reads CASSYSLQGPRYF. The CDR3 region has the DNA TGTGCCAGCAGTTACTCCCTCCAGGGACCTCGGTACTTC.

The rearrangement links TRBV5-6 to TRBJ2-5, with D perhaps being TRBD1 or TRBD2 (5 bases each). Germline V gene data show CDR1 as SGHDT and CDR2 as YYEEEE. V was shortened by 0 bases and J by 4 bases, with 19 bases between the two germline ends. The CDR3 extends over 17 amino acids. This CDR3 reads CASSLEGRGELLETQYF. Written as DNA, the CDR3 is TGTGCCAGCAGCTTGGAGGGCCGGGGCGAACTGTTAGAGACCCAGTACTTC.